One and the same sample provided the 32 T cell receptor beta chains below, sequenced in a study of cytomegalovirus exposure and HLA in healthy donors. The PCR had 60 Vbeta and 13 Jbeta primers. Method: immunoSEQ multiplex PCR; TCRdb's copy keeps in-frame clones and lacks some. The repertoire includes 150,000 to 200,000 clones, nearly 80% of them detected once, and around an eighth sits in the top ten. The specimen was PBMCs. These receptors were taken from a woman aged 40 to 55 in good health and CMV-seronegative.

The J gene is TRBJ2-3, the V gene TRBV9, with TRBD2 identical over 11 bases. Per germline, CDR1 SGDLS and CDR2 YYNGEE. V lost 3 bases to trimming and J lost 5 bases; unmatched junction nucleotides: 8. The CDR3 has 16 amino acids. The CDR3 loop is CASSDSGRAGGDTQYF. DNA for the CDR3: TGTGCCAGCAGCGATAGCGGGAGGGCCGGAGGAGATACGCAGTATTTT.

The rearrangement links TRBV10-3 to TRBJ1-2; D is unclear. This CDR3 comprises 12 residues. V was cut by 2 bases and J by 7 bases, with 8 bases left in between. Germline loops: CDR1 ENHRY, CDR2 SYGVKD. DNA for the CDR3: TGTGCCATCAGTGAGGCTGGGAGTGGCTACACCTTC. This sequence encodes CAISEAGSGYTF.

The chain carries TRBV28 and TRBJ1-1; D gene unclear. The length of the CDR3 is 16 residues. V shed 5 bases and J shed 0 bases, with 16 bases lying between them. Germline V gene data show CDR1 as MDHEN and CDR2 as SYDVKM. The CDR3 is CASSIPNSYMNTEAFF. DNA for the CDR3: TGTGCCAGCAGTATCCCCAACAGCTACATGAACACTGAAGCTTTCTTT.

This chain joins TRBV6-4 and TRBJ2-1; TRBD2 matches at 14 bases. Germline CDR1 is MRHNA and CDR2 is SNTAGT. CDR3 length: 15 amino acids. Trimming at V came to 6 bases and at J to 4 bases, leaving 2 bases not matched to a gene. The CDR3 coding sequence is TGTGCCAGCAGCGGGACTAGCGGGGGTTACAATGAGCAGTTCTTC. Translated: CASSGTSGGYNEQFF.

This clone was seen a few times. V gene TRBV7-8 combines with J gene TRBJ2-3, with TRBD2 matching over 8 bases. CDR1 is SGHVS and CDR2 is FQNEAQ in the germline V gene. V dropped 0 bases and J dropped 2; count of bases not matched to a gene: 1. The CDR3 runs 15 residues. CDR3 nucleotides: TGTGCCAGCAGCTTAGCGGGACTAGTCACAGATACGCAGTATTTT. It specifies CASSLAGLVTDTQYF.

This clone was counted once. This chain connects TRBV2 to TRBJ2-7, with D possibly TRBD2 on 5 matching bases. Between the trimmed V and J ends, which lost 3 bases and 3 bases, there was a span of 15 bases. The CDR3 consists of 15 residues. CDR1 and CDR2 (germline): SNHLY, FYNNEI. The CDR3 nucleotides read TGTGCCAGCAGTGATCCGGGGTCTATAAACTACGAGCAGTACTTC. The encoded protein is CASSDPGSINYEQYF.

CDR3 DNA sequence: TGTGCCAGCAACAGGGTCGGTAATGAAAAACTGTTTTTT. This gives the protein CASNRVGNEKLFF. The V gene is TRBV6-5, the J gene TRBJ1-4; TRBD1 might be the D (6 bases). The germline CDR1 and CDR2 sequences are MNHEY and SVGAGI. Trimming cost V 7 bases and J 4 bases, with 10 bases left between them. The CDR3 extends over 13 amino acids.

This chain joins TRBV5-4 and TRBJ2-7; TRBD1 matches at 10 bases. Germline values: CDR1 SGHNT, CDR2 YYREEE (reference sequence). The CDR3 contains 15 residues. The V segment lost 0 bases and the J segment 6 bases; nucleotides outside the gene matches: 6. CDR3 amino acids: CASSLAGTGVPEQYF. Written as DNA, the CDR3 is TGTGCCAGCAGCTTGGCCGGGACAGGGGTTCCCGAGCAGTACTTC.

The chain employs TRBV5-5 and TRBJ2-6, with D possibly matching TRBD1 (5 bases). V was cut by 0 bases and J by 0 bases, with 10 bases left in between. The germline CDR1 and CDR2 sequences are SGHKS and YYEKEE (reference sequence). This CDR3 has 17 amino acids. The DNA of the CDR3 is TGTGCCAGCAGCTTGGCAGGGCTGGCCTCTGGGGCCAACGTCCTGACTTTC. Protein product: CASSLAGLASGANVLTF. Complete variable domain (other parts from reference TRBV5-5 and TRBJ2-6): DAGVTQSPTHLIKTRGQQVTLRCSPISGHKSVSWYQQVLGQGPQFIFQYYEKEERGRGNFPDRFSARQFPNYSSELNVNALLLGDSALYLCASSLAGLASGANVLTFGAGSRLTVL.

V is TRBV11-2 and J is TRBJ2-1, with a possible D match to TRBD1 (5 bases). CDR1 is SGHAT and CDR2 is FQNNGV in the germline V gene. CDR3 length: 16 residues. V dropped 1 base and J dropped 3 bases, with 13 bases sitting between them. The CDR3 loop reads CASSLGRGRYYNEQFF. The CDR3 coding sequence is TGTGCCAGCAGCTTAGGAAGGGGCCGTTACTACAATGAGCAGTTCTTC. The entire variable domain, with the rest obtained from reference TRBV11-2 and TRBJ2-1, is as follows: EAGVAQSPRYKIIEKRQSVAFWCNPISGHATLYWYQQILGQGPKLLIQFQNNGVVDDSQLPKDRFSAERLKGVDSTLKIQPAKLEDSAVYLCASSLGRGRYYNEQFFGPGTRLTVL.

This clone was seen a single time. This chain connects TRBV19 to TRBJ2-1, with a tentative D call TRBD2 (6 bases). The length of the CDR3 is 14 residues. The V gene lost 2 bases and the J gene lost 5 bases, with 10 bases spanning the gap. CDR1 and CDR2 from the germline V gene are LNHDA and SQIVND (reference sequence). In DNA form, the CDR3 reads TGTGCCAGTAGTATATGGGGCGGGAACAATGAGCAGTTCTTC. Protein sequence: CASSIWGGNNEQFF. Filled out from reference TRBV19 and TRBJ2-1, the complete variable domain reads DGGITQSPKYLFRKEGQNVTLSCEQNLNHDAMYWYRQDPGQGLRLIYYSQIVNDFQKGDIAEGYSVSREKKESFPLTVTSAQKNPTAFYLCASSIWGGNNEQFFGPGTRLTVL.

J is TRBJ2-7 and V is TRBV9, with TRBD1 identical over 9 bases. Germline V lookup: CDR1 SGDLS, CDR2 YYNGEE. The ends lost 3 bases at V and 10 bases at J; junction bases unmatched: 5. The CDR3 runs 12 residues. The DNA for the CDR3 is TGTGCCAGCAGCGCCCGACAGGGGGATCAGTACTTC. It translates to CASSARQGDQYF.

This chain joins TRBV6-1 and TRBJ2-4; a possible D gene is TRBD1 (5 bases). With 3 bases removed from V and 0 bases from J, the gap between germline ends came to 12 bases. The CDR3 covers 16 residues. Germline-derived CDR1 and CDR2 are MNHNS and SASEGT. The CDR3 region is CASSESGFIAKNIQYF. The CDR3 DNA is TGTGCCAGCAGTGAGTCAGGGTTTATAGCCAAAAACATTCAGTACTTC.

The V call is TRBV7-8, the J call TRBJ1-1; TRBD1 matches 9 bases. This CDR3 is built from 13 residues. The germline CDR1 and CDR2 sequences are SGHVS and FQNEAQ. V was clipped by 5 bases and J by 6 bases; unmatched bases: 4. Here the CDR3 DNA reads TGTGCCAGCAGCACGCGGGACAGGGCTGAAGCTTTCTTT. Its protein product is CASSTRDRAEAFF.

V and J are TRBV29-1 and TRBJ2-7, with 7 positions matching TRBD1. This CDR3 has 15 residues. The V gene's germline CDR1 is SQVTM and CDR2 ANQGSEA. V trimming: 4 bases; J trimming: 0 bases; junction bases outside the gene matches: 9. The CDR3 DNA sequence: TGCAGCGTTGCCCCCGGGACAGTGAGCTCCTACGAGCAGTACTTC. Amino acids: CSVAPGTVSSYEQYF.

The chain links TRBV10-3 to TRBJ2-1; TRBD2 matches 11 bases. CDR3 length: 14 residues. CDR1 ENHRY and CDR2 SYGVKD come from the germline V gene. Trimming took 4 bases from V and 8 from J; bases not matched to a gene: 4. The CDR3 loop is CAISGVAGGDEQFF. The CDR3 DNA follows: TGTGCCATCAGTGGTGTAGCGGGGGGGGATGAGCAGTTCTTC.

V usage is TRBV11-3 and J usage is TRBJ2-1; 11 nucleotides agree with TRBD2. Trimming cost V 5 bases and J 1 base; bases outside gene matches: 4. Looked up from germline, CDR1 is SGHNT and CDR2 is YENEEA. The CDR3 runs 16 residues. CDR3 residues: CASSLGLAESYNEQFF. The CDR3 DNA reads TGTGCCAGCAGCCTGGGACTAGCGGAATCCTACAATGAGCAGTTCTTC.

The V call is TRBV5-8, the J call TRBJ1-5, with TRBD1 matching over 9 bases. The V segment lost 5 bases and the J segment 4 bases; nucleotides outside the gene matches: 7. The germline V gene has CDR1 SGHTS and CDR2 YDEGEE. The CDR3 is 15 residues long. The CDR3 reads CASRPTGQGNQPQHF. For the CDR3, the DNA is TGTGCCAGCAGACCCACGGGACAGGGAAATCAGCCCCAGCATTTT.

This chain links TRBV6-4 with TRBJ2-1; D is undetermined. V lost 5 bases, J lost 0 bases, and 5 bases lay in between. The germline CDR1 and CDR2 sequences are MRHNA and SNTAGT. CDR3 length: 13 amino acids. CDR3 protein: CASSRSSYNEQFF. The CDR3 DNA follows: TGTGCCAGCAGTCGGAGCTCCTACAATGAGCAGTTCTTC.

CDR3 sequence (DNA): TGTGCCAGCGGGTTGAGAGGGACAGGGAGACAAAAACTGTTTTTT. This gives the protein CASGLRGTGRQKLFF. The chain is built from TRBV2 and TRBJ1-4; the match to TRBD1 covers 9 bases. Germline CDR1 is SNHLY and CDR2 is FYNNEI. V shed 8 bases, J shed 9 bases, and the junction held 13 bases outside the gene matches. CDR3 size: 15 residues.

The chain couples TRBV6-1 to TRBJ2-3; TRBD2 might be the D (5 bases). The CDR3 runs to 14 residues. V lost 4 bases, J lost 9 bases, and 17 bases lay in between. CDR1 is MNHNS and CDR2 is SASEGT in the germline V gene. CDR3 sequence (DNA): TGTGCCAGCAGTGGGCGGCTAGCCATGAGGACGCAGTATTTT. Residues: CASSGRLAMRTQYF.

The rearrangement uses TRBV21-1 and TRBJ2-7; the D segment call TRBD2 is taken from the table without a DNA check. TRBV21-1 is noted as a pseudogene. The CDR3 runs to 14 residues. Here the CDR3 reads CASTASGYLYEQYF. The CDR3 DNA sequence: TGTGCCAGCACGGCTAGCGGGTACCTCTACGAGCAGTACTTC.

The chain combines TRBV7-9 with TRBJ1-5; D unclear. Germline V gene lookup returns CDR1 SEHNR and CDR2 FQNEAQ (reference sequence). The CDR3 runs 13 residues. V lost 3 bases and J lost 4, with 7 bases in between. CDR3 DNA: TGTGCCAGCAGCTTCTCGGTGAATCAGCCCCAGCATTTT. Translating gives CASSFSVNQPQHF.

This clone was found a few times. The chain carries TRBV7-8 and TRBJ2-7; possible D gene TRBD1, 5 bases. This CDR3 has 14 residues. Trimming pared 5 bases from V and 2 bases from J, leaving 13 bases between. Per the germline V gene, CDR1 is SGHVS and CDR2 is FQNEAQ. CDR3 DNA sequence: TGTGCCAGCAGCGGGGCAGGGTCAACCTACGAGCAGTACTTC. Translated, it gives CASSGAGSTYEQYF.

J is TRBJ2-3 and V is TRBV7-9, with D hard to call. Trimming pared 2 bases from V and 0 bases from J, leaving 9 bases between. The length of the CDR3 is 15 residues. The germline gives CDR1 SEHNR, CDR2 FQNEAQ (reference sequence). The CDR3 DNA reads TGTGCCAGCAGCTTAACAAACCCTAGCACAGATACGCAGTATTTT. Translating it yields CASSLTNPSTDTQYF.

This clone was counted once. The V gene is TRBV5-4, the J gene TRBJ2-1, with TRBD2 matching over 11 bases. Trimming removed 4 bases from V and 2 bases from J; junction bases left unmatched: 5. CDR3 length equals 16 residues. From germline, CDR1 is SGHNT and CDR2 YYREEE (reference sequence). The CDR3 is CASSGGLADPYNEQFF. The CDR3 DNA reads TGTGCCAGCAGCGGGGGACTAGCGGACCCCTACAATGAGCAGTTCTTC. The full variable domain, in which reference TRBV5-4 and TRBJ2-1 provide the parts outside the CDR3, is ETGVTQSPTHLIKTRGQQVTLRCSSQSGHNTVSWYQQALGQGPQFIFQYYREEENGRGNFPPRFSGLQFPNYSSELNVNALELDDSALYLCASSGGLADPYNEQFFGPGTRLTVL.

This chain links TRBV21-1 with TRBJ2-7; the D call TRBD2 from the table was never checked on the DNA. TRBV21-1 is a recognized pseudogene. The CDR3 runs 15 residues. DNA for the CDR3: TGTGCCAGCAGCAAAGGTTCCGGGGAAGTGCGGGAGCAGTACTTC. Translation: CASSKGSGEVREQYF.

The chain uses TRBV29-1 and TRBJ2-7; D unclear. V was pared by 4 bases and J by 0 bases, with 7 bases between. The length of the CDR3 is 12 residues. Germline CDR1 reads SQVTM; CDR2 reads ANQGSEA. This CDR3 is CSVAESSYEQYF. CDR3 nucleotides: TGCAGCGTTGCGGAGAGCTCCTACGAGCAGTACTTC.

The rearrangement uses TRBV9 and TRBJ2-1; possible D gene TRBD2, 6 bases. The CDR3 contains 14 residues. Germline V gives CDR1 SGDLS, CDR2 YYNGEE. Trimming removed 5 bases at V and 8 bases at J, with 17 bases between. The CDR3 protein is CASSAQTSSHEQFF. The CDR3 DNA is TGTGCCAGCAGTGCTCAGACTAGTTCGCATGAGCAGTTCTTC.

Comments on this clone: Since no conserved phenylalanine or tryptophan closes the CDR3, a read error is the likely cause. The DNA is omitted, as the CDR3 cannot be located on it reliably, and the CDR3 follows TCRdb's listing. The chain is built from TRBV7-9 and TRBJ1-1; TRBD1 is taken as the D call from the table, unchecked against the DNA. The CDR3 length equals 10 residues, ends included. The germline gives CDR1 SEHNR, CDR2 FQNEAQ (reference sequence). The CDR3 reads CATFGAGASG.

V and J are TRBV6-6 and TRBJ1-4; tentatively, D is TRBD1 (5 bases). V dropped 5 bases and J dropped 6 bases, with 13 bases sitting between them. The CDR3 has 14 amino acids. Germline assignment: CDR1 MNHNY and CDR2 SVGAGI (reference sequence). CDR3 coding DNA: TGTGCCAGCAGTCGGCCCGGAGGGGATGAAAAACTGTTTTTT. Translated, it gives CASSRPGGDEKLFF.

V gene TRBV19 combines with J gene TRBJ2-1; a possible D gene is TRBD2 (5 bases). The CDR3 contains 14 residues. Germline V gene lookup returns CDR1 LNHDA and CDR2 SQIVND (reference sequence). Trimming removed 7 bases from V and 5 bases from J, with 15 bases in between. CDR3 residues: CASTSSSLNNEQFF. As DNA, the CDR3 is TGTGCCAGTACCTCTTCTAGCCTAAACAATGAGCAGTTCTTC.